The clone carrying this T cell receptor (beta chain) was seen a handful of times. The 5'RACE template-switching step produced TCR cDNA and added a universal primer site and UMIs. TCRdb re-derived calls from the 5' RACE reads in MiXCR, one entry per CDR3 protein. Of roughly 85,000 distinct CDR3 sequences in the sample, about an eighth were seen once. This sample is drawn from a study of T cells after yellow fever vaccination. Study-wide results and caveats: Post-booster repertoires contained most primary-vaccination clones again (around 96% CD4, around 89% CD8). Faster peaking, at day 5 versus 15, marked a secondary response that was weaker. The bulk population could contribute abundant contaminating clonotypes to FACS-sorted repertoires.

The CDR3 sequence is 17 residues long. With 5 bases clipped from V and 1 base from J, the junction kept 4 bases outside the gene matches. Germline V CDR1 and CDR2: MNHNS, SASEGT. Sequencing was performed on CD8+ T cells not binding an NS4B(214-222) dextramer, sorted from PBMCs, taken around 3 weeks after the first yellow fever vaccination. The clonotype originates from a man aged 18 to 29 who received the YFV17D yellow fever vaccine. V is TRBV6-1 and J is TRBJ2-1, with TRBD2 identical over 14 bases. CDR3 region: CASSPGLAGESYNEQFF. The DNA for the CDR3 is TGTGCCAGCAGTCCGGGACTAGCGGGGGAGTCCTACAATGAGCAGTTCTTC.